A selection of T cell receptor beta chains follows, all from one sample in a study of cytomegalovirus exposure and HLA in healthy donors. Only in-frame clones appear in the TCRdb table, and some are missing; sequencing was by immunoSEQ multiplex PCR. The data show over 100,000 clones, 65% to 75% seen once. Sequencing input: PBMCs. The receptors were sampled from a man aged 25-45 years in good health and CMV-seropositive. Both conserved end residues are trimmed from each CDR3. The order of the fields is V gene, D gene, J gene, CDR3 length, CDR3 protein. A D gene is named only where the DNA matches it firmly.

v_call: TRBV6-5; d_call: TRBD2; j_call: TRBJ2-2; cdr3_length: 13; cdr3_aa: ASSPSGVNTGELF
v_call: TRBV30; d_call: .; j_call: TRBJ1-4; cdr3_length: 10; cdr3_aa: AWNRAGEKLF
v_call: TRBV5-1; d_call: TRBD1; j_call: TRBJ2-2; cdr3_length: 14; cdr3_aa: ASSLDGTGNTGELF
v_call: TRBV19; d_call: TRBD1; j_call: TRBJ1-2; cdr3_length: 15; cdr3_aa: ASSILSGGSPNYGYT
v_call: TRBV10-1; d_call: .; j_call: TRBJ1-4; cdr3_length: 13; cdr3_aa: ASSDSGATNEKLF
v_call: TRBV29-1; d_call: TRBD1; j_call: TRBJ1-1; cdr3_length: 14; cdr3_aa: SVEGLAAGGYTEAF
v_call: TRBV6-5; d_call: .; j_call: TRBJ1-2; cdr3_length: 11; cdr3_aa: ASSEGGEKGYT
v_call: TRBV6-6; d_call: .; j_call: TRBJ1-2; cdr3_length: 13; cdr3_aa: ASIHIGGADYGYT
v_call: TRBV7-9; d_call: .; j_call: TRBJ2-7; cdr3_length: 13; cdr3_aa: ASSLDGGSSYEQY
v_call: TRBV28; d_call: .; j_call: TRBJ1-2; cdr3_length: 11; cdr3_aa: ASSWTVNYGYT
v_call: TRBV9; d_call: .; j_call: TRBJ2-5; cdr3_length: 11; cdr3_aa: ASSVDWAETQY
v_call: TRBV27; d_call: .; j_call: TRBJ2-3; cdr3_length: 13; cdr3_aa: ASGPRAAYTDTQY
v_call: TRBV2; d_call: .; j_call: TRBJ2-5; cdr3_length: 8; cdr3_aa: ASSEETQY
v_call: TRBV25-1; d_call: .; j_call: TRBJ1-4; cdr3_length: 13; cdr3_aa: ASSNPGRGNEKLF
v_call: TRBV29-1; d_call: TRBD1; j_call: TRBJ1-2; cdr3_length: 14; cdr3_aa: SVEVPGQTLNYGYT
v_call: TRBV6-5; d_call: TRBD1; j_call: TRBJ1-2; cdr3_length: 12; cdr3_aa: ASSRDRSIYGYT
v_call: TRBV4-2; d_call: TRBD1; j_call: TRBJ1-1; cdr3_length: 15; cdr3_aa: ASSQGTGGYLNTEAF
v_call: TRBV7-9; d_call: TRBD1; j_call: TRBJ1-1; cdr3_length: 12; cdr3_aa: ASSYTGGNTEAF
v_call: TRBV5-1; d_call: TRBD1; j_call: TRBJ2-1; cdr3_length: 13; cdr3_aa: ASSLLGQGGNEQF
v_call: TRBV14; d_call: .; j_call: TRBJ1-1; cdr3_length: 14; cdr3_aa: ASSQDGGRAYTEAF
v_call: TRBV19; d_call: .; j_call: TRBJ2-3; cdr3_length: 16; cdr3_aa: ASSGGDRTPRSTDTQY
v_call: TRBV4-3; d_call: TRBD2; j_call: TRBJ2-1; cdr3_length: 18; cdr3_aa: ASSQGTRAGGPSSYNEQF
v_call: TRBV27; d_call: TRBD1; j_call: TRBJ2-6; cdr3_length: 15; cdr3_aa: ASSSHRTGVGANVLT
v_call: TRBV5-6; d_call: .; j_call: TRBJ2-5; cdr3_length: 11; cdr3_aa: ASSLSGTETQY
v_call: TRBV5-1; d_call: TRBD2; j_call: TRBJ2-7; cdr3_length: 14; cdr3_aa: ASSLWTSGGMGEQY
v_call: TRBV2; d_call: .; j_call: TRBJ2-7; cdr3_length: 10; cdr3_aa: ASRDSSYEQY
v_call: TRBV27; d_call: TRBD1; j_call: TRBJ1-2; cdr3_length: 11; cdr3_aa: ASGTGPLYGYT
v_call: TRBV19; d_call: .; j_call: TRBJ2-5; cdr3_length: 13; cdr3_aa: ASSSSPGNIETQY
v_call: TRBV28; d_call: TRBD1; j_call: TRBJ1-2; cdr3_length: 12; cdr3_aa: ASRKSTGHYGYT
v_call: TRBV2; d_call: .; j_call: TRBJ1-4; cdr3_length: 12; cdr3_aa: ASSLQGNEEKLF
v_call: TRBV30; d_call: .; j_call: TRBJ2-1; cdr3_length: 12; cdr3_aa: ACANSPIYNEQF
v_call: TRBV19; d_call: TRBD1; j_call: TRBJ2-7; cdr3_length: 12; cdr3_aa: ASSIGTGSYEQY
v_call: TRBV5-1; d_call: .; j_call: TRBJ1-1; cdr3_length: 11; cdr3_aa: ASTPVGGAEAF
v_call: TRBV9; d_call: .; j_call: TRBJ2-1; cdr3_length: 14; cdr3_aa: ASSEAGAYSYNEQF
v_call: TRBV7-9; d_call: TRBD1; j_call: TRBJ1-3; cdr3_length: 15; cdr3_aa: ASSLDRGPTAGNTIY
v_call: TRBV4-1; d_call: .; j_call: TRBJ1-2; cdr3_length: 13; cdr3_aa: ASSQDRDIGYGYT
v_call: TRBV10-3; d_call: TRBD1; j_call: TRBJ1-1; cdr3_length: 14; cdr3_aa: AISESDRKAGTEAF
v_call: TRBV7-2; d_call: TRBD1; j_call: TRBJ2-7; cdr3_length: 13; cdr3_aa: ASTTSGTGRYEQY
v_call: TRBV5-1; d_call: .; j_call: TRBJ1-1; cdr3_length: 11; cdr3_aa: ASSLGENTEAF
v_call: TRBV6-5; d_call: TRBD1; j_call: TRBJ2-2; cdr3_length: 14; cdr3_aa: ASSYSGQGDTGELF
v_call: TRBV2; d_call: TRBD1; j_call: TRBJ1-1; cdr3_length: 11; cdr3_aa: ASSAGGRTEAF
v_call: TRBV19; d_call: .; j_call: TRBJ2-1; cdr3_length: 14; cdr3_aa: ASSRGRGTGHNEQF
v_call: TRBV2; d_call: .; j_call: TRBJ2-2; cdr3_length: 13; cdr3_aa: ASSDPEVVTGELF
v_call: TRBV29-1; d_call: .; j_call: TRBJ1-1; cdr3_length: 9; cdr3_aa: SVVGVAEAF
v_call: TRBV7-8; d_call: TRBD1; j_call: TRBJ2-7; cdr3_length: 15; cdr3_aa: ASSLVSGAGGGDEQY
v_call: TRBV19; d_call: TRBD1; j_call: TRBJ1-6; cdr3_length: 13; cdr3_aa: ASSLPGQGRVSLH
v_call: TRBV4-3; d_call: .; j_call: TRBJ1-5; cdr3_length: 12; cdr3_aa: ASSQAPRIQPQH
v_call: TRBV9; d_call: .; j_call: TRBJ2-2; cdr3_length: 11; cdr3_aa: ASSSTDTGELF
v_call: TRBV12-5; d_call: TRBD1; j_call: TRBJ2-1; cdr3_length: 13; cdr3_aa: ASGTDRVDYNEQF
v_call: TRBV7-2; d_call: TRBD2; j_call: TRBJ2-1; cdr3_length: 17; cdr3_aa: ASSLDRPLIAGGLNEQF
v_call: TRBV28; d_call: .; j_call: TRBJ1-6; cdr3_length: 11; cdr3_aa: ASSLGVRSPLH
v_call: TRBV2; d_call: .; j_call: TRBJ1-5; cdr3_length: 9; cdr3_aa: ASGINQPQH